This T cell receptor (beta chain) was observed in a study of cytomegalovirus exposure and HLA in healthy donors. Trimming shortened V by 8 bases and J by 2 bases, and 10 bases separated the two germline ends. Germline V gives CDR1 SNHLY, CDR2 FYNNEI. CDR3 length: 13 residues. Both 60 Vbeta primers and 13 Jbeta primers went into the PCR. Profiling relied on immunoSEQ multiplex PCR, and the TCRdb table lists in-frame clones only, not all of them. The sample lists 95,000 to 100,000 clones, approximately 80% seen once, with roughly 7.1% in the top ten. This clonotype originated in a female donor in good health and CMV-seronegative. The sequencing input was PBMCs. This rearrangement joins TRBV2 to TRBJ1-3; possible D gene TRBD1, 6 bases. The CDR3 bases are TGTGCCAGCTTCAGGGGACCTGGAAACACCATATATTTT. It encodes CASFRGPGNTIYF. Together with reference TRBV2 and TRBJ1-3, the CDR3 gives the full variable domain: EPEVTQTPSHQVTQMGQEVILRCVPISNHLYFYWYRQILGQKVEFLVSFYNNEISEKSEIFDDQFSVERPDGSNFTLKIRSTKLEDSAMYFCASFRGPGNTIYFGEGSWLTVV.